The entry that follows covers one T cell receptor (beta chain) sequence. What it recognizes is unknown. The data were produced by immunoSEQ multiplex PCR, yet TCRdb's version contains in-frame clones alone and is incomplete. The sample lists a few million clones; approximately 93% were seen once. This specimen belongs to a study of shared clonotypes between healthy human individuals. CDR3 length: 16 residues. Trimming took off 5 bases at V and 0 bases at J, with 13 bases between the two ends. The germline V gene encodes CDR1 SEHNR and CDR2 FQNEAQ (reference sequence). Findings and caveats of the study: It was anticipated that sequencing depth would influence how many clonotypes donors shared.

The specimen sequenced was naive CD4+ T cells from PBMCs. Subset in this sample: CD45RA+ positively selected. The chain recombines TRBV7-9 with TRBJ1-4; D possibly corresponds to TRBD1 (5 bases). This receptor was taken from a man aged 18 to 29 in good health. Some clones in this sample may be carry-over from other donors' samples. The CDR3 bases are TGTGCCAGCAGCCCTGGGGCCCGTGCAACTAATGAAAAACTGTTTTTT. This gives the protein CASSPGARATNEKLFF. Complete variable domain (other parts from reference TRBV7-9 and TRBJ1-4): DTGVSQNPRHKITKRGQNVTFRCDPISEHNRLYWYRQTLGQGPEFLTYFQNEAQLEKSRLLSDRFSAERPKGSFSTLEIQRTEQGDSAMYLCASSPGARATNEKLFFGSGTQLSVL.